The following is a TCR beta chain sequence with its context. This sample is drawn from a study of T cells in Graves' hyperthyroidism and ophthalmopathy. TCR beta CDR3 sequences were amplified from RNA transcripts. RT-PCR in the first round (using the HTBI primer set) targeted the TCR CDR3. TCRdb re-analysed the multiplex PCR reads in MiXCR, keeping a single row per CDR3 protein. The repertoire consists of around 290,000 distinct CDR3 sequences, with roughly an eighth occurring once and the leading ten covering roughly 7.9%. The CDR3 consists of 14 residues. The junction had 6 bases not matched to a gene; V was cut back by 7 bases and J by 0 bases. The germline CDR1 and CDR2 sequences are MNHNS and SASEGT. The definition of stable Graves' hyperthyroidism was no ophthalmopathy progression within 18 months.

Material: blood. The chain links TRBV6-1 to TRBJ2-7; 7 bases match TRBD1. The sequence was obtained from a woman between 40 and 50 years old with Graves' hyperthyroidism. Written as DNA, the CDR3 is TGTGCCAGCATCCTGGGACAGAGCTCCTACGAGCAGTACTTC. It translates to CASILGQSSYEQYF.